The next 22 T cell receptor beta chains were all read from a single sample in a study of blood T cell repertoires in COVID-19. The assay was immunoSEQ multiplex PCR, and TCRdb's table has in-frame clones only and misses some. The table records tens of thousands of clones, more than 70% of them present only once. Sequenced material: peripheral blood. The receptors here all came from a human donor in a cohort sampled during active COVID-19.

J is TRBJ2-1 and V is TRBV5-1, with D possibly being TRBD1 (6 bases). The CDR3 totals 15 residues. Germline lookup yields CDR1 SGHRS and CDR2 YFSETQ. Trimming cost V 0 bases and J 7 bases, with 14 bases left between them. The CDR3 region is CASSLGAGDWNEQFF. Written as DNA, the CDR3 is TGCGCCAGCAGCTTGGGGGCAGGGGATTGGAATGAGCAGTTCTTC.

This rearrangement joins TRBV6-5 to TRBJ1-1; D might be TRBD1 (6 bases). The CDR3 spans 13 residues. The germline V and J ends were trimmed by 4 bases and 4 bases, with 10 bases remaining between them. In germline, CDR1 is MNHEY, CDR2 SVGAGI. CDR3 sequence reads: CASSSDRSTEAFF. The CDR3 nucleotides read TGTGCCAGCAGTTCCGACAGGTCCACTGAAGCTTTCTTT.

This chain uses TRBV6-4 with TRBJ2-3, with D maybe TRBD1 (6 bases). This CDR3 is 13 amino acids long. V was pared by 5 bases and J by 2 bases, with 8 bases between. Germline-derived CDR1 and CDR2 are MRHNA and SNTAGT. CDR3 residues: CASSRQVTDTQYF. The CDR3 region has the DNA TGTGCCAGCAGTCGACAGGTCACAGATACGCAGTATTTT.

J is TRBJ1-2 and V is TRBV19; no clear D gene. Trimming removed 5 bases at V and 2 bases at J, with 6 bases between. CDR3 length: 12 residues. Germline-derived CDR1 and CDR2 are LNHDA and SQIVND (reference sequence). The CDR3: CASSSRNYGYTF. The CDR3 nucleotides are TGTGCCAGTAGTTCCAGAAACTATGGCTACACCTTC.

This clone was seen once. The chain recombines TRBV12-5 with TRBJ2-7; 9 nucleotides match TRBD1. The length of the CDR3 is 13 residues. Germline trimming cut 4 bases from V and 4 bases from J; bases unmatched to any gene: 2. The V gene's germline CDR1 is LGHNT and CDR2 FRNRAP. CDR3 amino acids: CASGSGQGYEQYF. Written as DNA, the CDR3 is TGTGCTAGTGGTTCGGGACAGGGATACGAGCAGTACTTC.

The chain has TRBV30 and TRBJ2-7; TRBD1 matches 9 bases. Germline V gene lookup returns CDR1 GTSNPN and CDR2 SVGIG (reference sequence). The CDR3 runs to 13 residues. V was clipped by 2 bases and J by 6 bases; unmatched bases: 5. CDR3 sequence reads: CAWSTGGMGEQYF. As DNA, the CDR3 is TGTGCCTGGAGTACAGGGGGCATGGGCGAGCAGTACTTC.

The chain is built from TRBV5-1 and TRBJ2-5; 8 nucleotides match TRBD1. V lost 3 bases, J lost 1 base, and 2 bases stayed unmatched. Germline-derived CDR1 and CDR2 are SGHRS and YFSETQ. The CDR3 spans 14 residues. CDR3 coding DNA: TGCGCCAGCAGCTCGGGACAGGCCCAAGAGACCCAGTACTTC. Translated, it gives CASSSGQAQETQYF.

The chain couples TRBV28 to TRBJ1-2, with TRBD1 matching 7 bases. Germline V lookup: CDR1 MDHEN, CDR2 SYDVKM. V dropped 2 bases and J dropped 0; count of bases not matched to a gene: 3. The CDR3 consists of 15 residues. CDR3 in amino acids: CASSLGDSTNYGYTF. The CDR3, as DNA: TGTGCCAGCAGTTTAGGGGACAGTACTAACTATGGCTACACCTTC.

V gene TRBV15 combines with J gene TRBJ2-7; 11 bases are a match to TRBD1. The trim removed 1 base at V and 7 bases at J, leaving 6 bases unmatched. The CDR3 consists of 15 residues. CDR1 LNHNV and CDR2 YYDKDF come from the germline V gene (reference sequence). This CDR3 is CATSRAGQGAKEQYF. CDR3 sequence (DNA): TGTGCCACCAGCAGAGCCGGACAGGGGGCGAAGGAGCAGTACTTC.

The V call is TRBV4-3, the J call TRBJ2-2, with 13 bases matching TRBD2. Germline-derived CDR1 and CDR2 are LGHNA and YSLEER. This CDR3 has 18 amino acids. V was pared by 3 bases and J by 5 bases, with 9 bases of the junction left unmatched. CDR3 sequence: CASSQATSGRAGTGELFF. The CDR3 region has the DNA TGCGCCAGCAGCCAGGCCACTAGCGGGAGGGCCGGAACCGGGGAGCTGTTTTTT.

The chain carries TRBV7-2 and TRBJ2-7; no clear D gene. The CDR3 covers 12 residues. The germline CDR1 and CDR2 sequences are SGHTA and FQGNSA. V shed 8 bases and J shed 1 base, with 9 bases lying between them. CDR3 nucleotide sequence: TGTGCCAGCGTGGGCAGTTCCTACGAGCAGTACTTC. Translating it yields CASVGSSYEQYF.

The chain combines TRBV2 with TRBJ2-7; weak D call: TRBD1 (5 bases). CDR3 length: 15 residues. V shed 6 bases and J shed 1 base, with 16 bases lying between them. Germline V gene sequence: CDR1 SNHLY, CDR2 FYNNEI. The CDR3 here is CASRYRQFRSYEQYF. CDR3 in DNA: TGTGCCAGCAGGTACAGACAGTTTCGATCCTACGAGCAGTACTTC.

V usage is TRBV4-1 and J usage is TRBJ2-2, with TRBD2 identical over 10 bases. From germline, CDR1 is MGHRA and CDR2 YSYEKL. CDR3 length: 18 residues. J lost 2 bases, V lost 1 base, and 7 bases had no gene match. CDR3 nucleotide sequence: TGCGCCAGCAGCCAAGGGGGCCGACTAGCGGGCAACACCGGGGAGCTGTTTTTT. As protein: CASSQGGRLAGNTGELFF.

The V call is TRBV7-2, the J call TRBJ1-4, with D possibly matching TRBD1 (5 bases). V lost 1 base, J lost 4 bases, and 10 bases lay in between. There are 15 residues in the CDR3. Per germline, CDR1 SGHTA and CDR2 FQGNSA. DNA of the CDR3: TGTGCCAGCAGCTTAGAAAAGGGGCATAATGAAAAACTGTTTTTT. It codes for CASSLEKGHNEKLFF.

The V call is TRBV21-1, the J call TRBJ1-4; the D segment call TRBD1 is taken from the table without a DNA check. TRBV21-1 is flagged as a pseudogene. The CDR3 spans 19 residues. The CDR3 reads CASSKKGETATPPSEKLFF. The DNA for the CDR3 is TGTGCCAGCAGCAAAAAGGGGGAGACAGCAACCCCTCCTTCCGAAAAACTGTTTTTT.

The chain combines TRBV5-6 with TRBJ2-1; 7 bases are shared with TRBD2. Germline CDR1 reads SGHDT; CDR2 reads YYEEEE. With 6 bases clipped from V and 1 base from J, the junction kept 13 bases outside the gene matches. The CDR3 is made up of 17 amino acids. CDR3 nucleotide sequence: TGTGCCAGCACCTCCCTTGGGGCGGGAGTGTCCTACAATGAGCAGTTCTTC. This codes for CASTSLGAGVSYNEQFF.

The rearrangement uses TRBV5-1 and TRBJ2-3; TRBD2 matches at 7 bases. The CDR3 runs to 17 residues. Germline V CDR1 and CDR2: SGHRS, YFSETQ. J lost 0 bases, V lost 0 bases, and 7 bases had no gene match. CDR3 nucleotides: TGCGCCAGCAGCTTGGTTGGGAGGGATGCTAGCACAGATACGCAGTATTTT. It translates to CASSLVGRDASTDTQYF.

This rearrangement joins TRBV5-8 to TRBJ1-6, with 7 bases identical to TRBD1. Trimming at V came to 5 bases and at J to 8 bases, leaving 7 bases not matched to a gene. Germline values: CDR1 SGHTS, CDR2 YDEGEE. The CDR3 has 14 residues. CDR3 sequence reads: CASSSDREHSPLHF. CDR3 in DNA: TGTGCCAGCAGTTCTGACAGGGAGCATTCACCCCTCCACTTT.

This chain joins TRBV5-5 and TRBJ2-7, with D maybe TRBD1 (5 bases). Germline lookup yields CDR1 SGHKS and CDR2 YYEKEE (reference sequence). V was pared by 0 bases and J by 0 bases, with 10 bases between. CDR3 length: 15 amino acids. CDR3 sequence: CASSLAGASSYEQYF. In DNA, the CDR3 is TGTGCCAGCAGCTTGGCTGGGGCGAGCTCCTACGAGCAGTACTTC.

This clone was picked up many times. The chain couples TRBV6-1 to TRBJ1-2, with 7 bases identical to TRBD1. J gave up 4 bases and V 1 base, and 3 bases lay outside the gene matches. Looked up from germline, CDR1 is MNHNS and CDR2 is SASEGT. This CDR3 has 14 residues. The CDR3 reads CASSEGAGGYGYTF. The DNA of the CDR3 is TGTGCCAGCAGTGAAGGGGCAGGGGGCTATGGCTACACCTTC.

The gene calls are TRBV19 and TRBJ1-1, with D unclear. The CDR3 spans 13 residues. Trimming stripped 3 bases from V and 1 base from J, with 6 bases between. Per the germline V gene, CDR1 is LNHDA and CDR2 is SQIVND (reference sequence). The CDR3 nucleotides read TGTGCCAGTAGTATCCACGGGAACACTGAAGCTTTCTTT. Its protein product is CASSIHGNTEAFF.

CDR3 in amino acids: CASSFSGGGYTF. The DNA for the CDR3 is TGTGCCAGCAGTTTTTCAGGAGGTGGCTACACCTTC. This chain connects TRBV28 to TRBJ1-2, with unresolved D. With 3 bases removed from V and 7 bases from J, the gap between germline ends came to 9 bases. The CDR3 runs 12 residues. CDR1 is MDHEN, CDR2 SYDVKM, per germline.